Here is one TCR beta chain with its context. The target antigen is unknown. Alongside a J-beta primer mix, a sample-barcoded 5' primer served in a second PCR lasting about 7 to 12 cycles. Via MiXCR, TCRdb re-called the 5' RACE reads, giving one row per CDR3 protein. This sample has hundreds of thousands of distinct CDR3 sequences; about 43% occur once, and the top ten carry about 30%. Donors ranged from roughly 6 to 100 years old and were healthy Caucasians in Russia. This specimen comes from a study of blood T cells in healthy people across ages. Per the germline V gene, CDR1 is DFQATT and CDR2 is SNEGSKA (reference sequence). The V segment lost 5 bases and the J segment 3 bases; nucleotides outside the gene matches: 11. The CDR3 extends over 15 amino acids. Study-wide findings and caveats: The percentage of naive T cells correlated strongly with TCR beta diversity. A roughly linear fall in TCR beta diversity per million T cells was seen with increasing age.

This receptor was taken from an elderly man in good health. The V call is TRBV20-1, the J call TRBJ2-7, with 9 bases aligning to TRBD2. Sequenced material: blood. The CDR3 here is CSAPASGAIGYEQYF. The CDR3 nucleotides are TGCAGTGCTCCGGCTAGCGGGGCTATCGGCTACGAGCAGTACTTC.